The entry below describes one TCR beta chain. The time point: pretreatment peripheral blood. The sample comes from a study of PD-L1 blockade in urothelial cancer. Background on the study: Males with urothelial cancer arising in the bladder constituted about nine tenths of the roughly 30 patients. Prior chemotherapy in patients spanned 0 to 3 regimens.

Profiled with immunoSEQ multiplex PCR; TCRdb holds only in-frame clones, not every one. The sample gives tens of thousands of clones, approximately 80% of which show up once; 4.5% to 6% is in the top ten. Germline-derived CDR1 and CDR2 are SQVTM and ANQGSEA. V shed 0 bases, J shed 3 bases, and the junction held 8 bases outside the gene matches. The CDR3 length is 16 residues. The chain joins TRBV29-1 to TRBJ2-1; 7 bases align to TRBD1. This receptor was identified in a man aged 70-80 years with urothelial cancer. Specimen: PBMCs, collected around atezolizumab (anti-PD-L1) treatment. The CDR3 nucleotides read TGCAGCGTTGAAGATCTATGGGCAGGGGGCTACAATGAGCAGTTCTTC. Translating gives CSVEDLWAGGYNEQFF.